These T cell receptor beta chains were read from a single sample in a study of CD4+ T cells in melanoma. Profiled with immunoSEQ multiplex PCR; TCRdb holds only in-frame clones, not every one. The table includes approximately 10,000 clones, roughly 63% detected once. Specimen: cells from a culture (not recorded whether cultured in vitro). These receptors came from a human donor with melanoma. The CDR3 runs from the conserved cysteine through the conserved F or W. The D gene is left open where the match is weak. Clone size is shown for a subset of rows, as once, few, many or a class of expanded clone.

j_call v_call clone_size d_call cdr3_aa cdr3_nt
TRBJ2-5 TRBV5-1 few NA CASSLRPKETQYF TGCGCCAGCAGCTTGAGGCCAAAAGAGACCCAGTACTTC
TRBJ2-5 TRBV5-1 NA NA CASSLSAFRGEETQYF TGCGCCAGCAGCTTGTCAGCCTTCAGGGGAGAAGAGACCCAGTACTTC
TRBJ2-1 TRBV4-2 NA TRBD2 CASSLVRGGLEQFF TGTGCCAGCAGCTTGGTCCGGGGGGGCCTTGAGCAGTTCTTC
TRBJ2-2 TRBV14 NA NA CASSPMRGVANTGELFF TGTGCCAGCAGCCCGATGAGGGGGGTGGCGAACACCGGGGAGCTGTTTTTT
TRBJ2-3 TRBV5-8 NA TRBD1 CASSEDRGRDTQYF TGTGCCAGCAGCGAGGACAGGGGGCGGGATACGCAGTATTTT
TRBJ2-7 TRBV12-5 NA TRBD1 CASGSSPGTGPYEQYF TGTGCTAGTGGTTCCTCCCCCGGGACAGGGCCCTACGAGCAGTACTTC
TRBJ1-1 TRBV18 once NA CASSPDGNTEAFF TGTGCCAGCTCACCGGATGGGAACACTGAAGCTTTCTTT
TRBJ2-1 TRBV29-1 NA TRBD2 CSAAGTSGGPRKNNEQFF TGCAGCGCCGCCGGGACTAGCGGGGGACCCAGAAAAAACAATGAGCAGTTCTTC
TRBJ2-7 TRBV4-1 once TRBD2 CASSPFGTSKASVYEQYF TGCGCCAGCAGCCCTTTCGGGACTAGCAAAGCTTCAGTCTACGAGCAGTACTTC
TRBJ2-3 TRBV19 NA NA CASSRQRRDTQYF TGTGCCAGTAGTAGACAGCGCAGGGATACGCAGTATTTT
TRBJ1-1 TRBV2 NA NA CASRSTSLNTEAFF TGTGCCAGCAGATCGACAAGTTTGAACACTGAAGCTTTCTTT
TRBJ1-2 TRBV5-1 NA NA CASSLDADDYTF TGCGCCAGCAGCTTGGACGCGGACGACTACACCTTC
TRBJ2-7 TRBV6-1 NA NA CASSERRSSYEQYF TGTGCCAGCAGTGAGAGAAGGAGCTCCTACGAGCAGTACTTC
TRBJ1-1 TRBV5-1 NA NA CASSFTGTNTEAFF TGCGCCAGCAGCTTTACAGGGACGAACACTGAAGCTTTCTTT
TRBJ1-2 TRBV19 medium-sized NA CASSPDYSYGYTF TGTGCCAGTAGCCCCGATTACAGCTATGGCTACACCTTC
TRBJ2-3 TRBV5-5 NA NA CASSQRLGMITQYF TGTGCCAGCAGCCAAAGGCTTGGTATGATAACGCAGTATTTT
TRBJ1-2 TRBV2 NA NA CACRLFEGYGYTF TGTGCCTGCCGCCTGTTTGAAGGGTACGGCTACACCTTC
TRBJ1-4 TRBV7-8 few TRBD1 CASGRTGGTEKLFF TGTGCCAGCGGCAGGACAGGGGGGACTGAAAAACTGTTTTTT
TRBJ1-3 TRBV11-2 NA NA CASSLDGARGSGNTIYF TGTGCCAGCAGCTTAGATGGAGCTAGGGGATCTGGAAACACCATATATTTT
TRBJ2-2 TRBV5-4 medium-sized NA CASSPVMSDTGELFF TGTGCCAGCAGCCCCGTGATGAGCGACACCGGGGAGCTGTTTTTT
TRBJ1-5 TRBV6-6 NA TRBD1 CASSYSTGEYQPQHF TGTGCCAGCAGTTACTCAACAGGGGAGTATCAGCCCCAGCATTTT
TRBJ2-7 TRBV7-9 few TRBD1 CASSPGTGGEQYF TGTGCCAGCAGCCCCGGGACAGGGGGCGAGCAGTACTTC
TRBJ1-2 TRBV29-1 NA NA CSAMGSDGYTF TGCAGCGCTATGGGAAGCGATGGCTACACCTTC
TRBJ2-1 TRBV2 NA TRBD2 CASSTGGPYNEQFF TGTGCCAGCAGTACGGGGGGGCCGTACAATGAGCAGTTCTTC
TRBJ2-7 TRBV5-6 NA TRBD2 CASSGGGGVSYEQYF TGTGCCAGCAGTGGAGGCGGGGGGGTGTCCTACGAGCAGTACTTC
TRBJ1-2 TRBV5-5 NA NA CASSRGLTSYGYTF TGTGCCAGCAGCCGGGGACTTACATCCTATGGCTACACCTTC
TRBJ1-3 TRBV4-1 NA TRBD1 CASSQSTGVAGNTIYF TGCGCCAGCAGCCAATCCACAGGGGTTGCTGGAAACACCATATATTTT
TRBJ2-7 TRBV10-3 NA NA CAISASTYEQYF TGTGCCATCAGTGCGAGCACCTACGAGCAGTACTTC
TRBJ1-2 TRBV7-8 NA NA CASSFARGPFNYGYTF TGTGCCAGCAGCTTTGCGAGGGGCCCTTTTAACTATGGCTACACCTTC
TRBJ2-4 TRBV19 NA TRBD1 CASSIERQGWNIQYF TGTGCCAGTAGTATAGAGAGACAGGGGTGGAACATTCAGTACTTC
TRBJ2-7 TRBV11-2 NA NA CASSSHSSGISYEQYF TGTGCCAGCAGCTCTCATAGCTCAGGGATTTCCTACGAGCAGTACTTC
TRBJ2-5 TRBV11-2 few TRBD1 CASTRTGQETQYF TGTGCCAGCACTAGGACAGGGCAAGAGACCCAGTACTTC
TRBJ1-3 TRBV9 NA NA CASGGDIFGNTIYF TGTGCCAGCGGGGGGGACATCTTTGGAAACACCATATATTTT
TRBJ1-6 TRBV9 NA NA CASSVVSGADSPLHF TGTGCCAGCAGCGTAGTATCAGGGGCGGATTCACCCCTCCACTTT
TRBJ2-2 TRBV7-3 NA TRBD2 CASRREAGELFF TGTGCCAGCCGGCGGGAGGCCGGGGAGCTGTTTTTT
TRBJ2-7 TRBV18 NA NA CASSPSSYEQYF TGTGCCAGCTCACCAAGCTCCTACGAGCAGTACTTC
TRBJ2-3 TRBV18 few TRBD1 CASSPSDRGTDTQYF TGTGCCAGCTCACCTTCCGACAGGGGAACAGATACGCAGTATTTT
TRBJ1-1 TRBV5-4 few NA CASSLQGGNTEAFF TGTGCCAGCAGCTTACAGGGTGGGAACACTGAAGCTTTCTTT
TRBJ1-3 TRBV6-6 medium-sized NA CASSYLGAGNTIYF TGTGCCAGCAGTTATTTAGGAGCTGGAAACACCATATATTTT
TRBJ1-6 TRBV9 NA TRBD1 CASSVEGQGSSPLHF TGTGCCAGCAGCGTAGAGGGACAGGGCAGTTCACCCCTCCACTTT
TRBJ1-4 TRBV15 NA NA CATSPRVLTNEKLFF TGTGCCACCAGCCCCCGAGTATTGACTAATGAAAAACTGTTTTTT
TRBJ2-7 TRBV18 NA NA CASSPSADGRLGYF TGTGCCAGCTCACCATCCGCAGACGGGCGCCTAGGGTACTTC
TRBJ2-1 TRBV4-1 NA TRBD2 CASSLRTSGGIYNEQFF TGCGCCAGCAGCCTTCGGACTAGCGGGGGGATATACAATGAGCAGTTCTTC
TRBJ2-7 TRBV2 NA TRBD1 CASRKDRVYYEQYF TGTGCCAGCAGGAAGGACAGGGTTTATTACGAGCAGTACTTC
TRBJ2-2 TRBV11-3 NA NA CASAVGTNTGELFF TGTGCCAGCGCAGTGGGCACGAACACCGGGGAGCTGTTTTTT
TRBJ2-2 TRBV5-1 few TRBD1 CASSWTGLNTGELFF TGCGCCAGCAGCTGGACAGGGCTGAACACCGGGGAGCTGTTTTTT
TRBJ2-2 TRBV7-9 NA NA CASIAIAGGTGELFF TGTGCCAGCATAGCGATCGCTGGGGGAACCGGGGAGCTGTTTTTT
TRBJ1-1 TRBV6-6 few TRBD1 CASHRDSLLMNTEAFF TGTGCCAGCCATCGGGACAGCCTTTTAATGAACACTGAAGCTTTCTTT